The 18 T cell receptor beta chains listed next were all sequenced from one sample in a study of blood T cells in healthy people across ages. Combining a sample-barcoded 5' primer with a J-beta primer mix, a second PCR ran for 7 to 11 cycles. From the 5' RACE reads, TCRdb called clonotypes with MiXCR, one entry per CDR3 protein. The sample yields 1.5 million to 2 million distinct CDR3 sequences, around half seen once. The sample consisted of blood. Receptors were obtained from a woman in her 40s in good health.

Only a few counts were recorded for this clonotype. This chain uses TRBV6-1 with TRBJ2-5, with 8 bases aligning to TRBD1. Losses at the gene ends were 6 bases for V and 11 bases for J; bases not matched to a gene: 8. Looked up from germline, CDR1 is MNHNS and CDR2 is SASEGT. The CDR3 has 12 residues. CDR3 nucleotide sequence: TGTGCCAGCAGGACAGGGGCTAATGAGCAGTACTTC. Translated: CASRTGANEQYF.

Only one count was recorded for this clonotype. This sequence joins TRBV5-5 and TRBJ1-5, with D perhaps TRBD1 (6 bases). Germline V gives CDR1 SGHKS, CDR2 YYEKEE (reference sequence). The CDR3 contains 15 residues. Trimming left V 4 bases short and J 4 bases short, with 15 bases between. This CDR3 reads CASSKGQGPNQPQHF. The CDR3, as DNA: TGTGCCAGCAGCAAAGGTCAGGGGCCAAATCAGCCCCAGCATTTT. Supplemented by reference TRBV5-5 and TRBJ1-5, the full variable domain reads DAGVTQSPTHLIKTRGQQVTLRCSPISGHKSVSWYQQVLGQGPQFIFQYYEKEERGRGNFPDRFSARQFPNYSSELNVNALLLGDSALYLCASSKGQGPNQPQHFGDGTRLSIL.

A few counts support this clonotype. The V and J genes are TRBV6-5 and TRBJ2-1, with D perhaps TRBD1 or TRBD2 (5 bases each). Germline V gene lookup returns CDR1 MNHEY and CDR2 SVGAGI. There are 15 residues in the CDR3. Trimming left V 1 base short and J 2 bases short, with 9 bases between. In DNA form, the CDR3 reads TGTGCCAGCAGTTACTATAGGGGACCCTACAATGAGCAGTTCTTC. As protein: CASSYYRGPYNEQFF.

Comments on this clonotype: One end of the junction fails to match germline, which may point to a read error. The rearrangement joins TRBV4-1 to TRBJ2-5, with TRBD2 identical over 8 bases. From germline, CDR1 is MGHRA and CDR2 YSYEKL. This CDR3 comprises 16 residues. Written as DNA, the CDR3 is TGCACCAGCAGCCAGTCCGCTAGCGGGCCTCAAGAGACCCAGTACTTC. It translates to CTSSQSASGPQETQYF.

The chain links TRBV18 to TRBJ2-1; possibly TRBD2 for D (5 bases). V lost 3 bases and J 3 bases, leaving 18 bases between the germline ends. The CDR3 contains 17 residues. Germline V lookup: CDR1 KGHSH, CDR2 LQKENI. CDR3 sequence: CASSPIEPGKFYNEQFF. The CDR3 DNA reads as TGTGCCAGCTCACCCATAGAGCCGGGAAAGTTCTACAATGAGCAGTTCTTC.

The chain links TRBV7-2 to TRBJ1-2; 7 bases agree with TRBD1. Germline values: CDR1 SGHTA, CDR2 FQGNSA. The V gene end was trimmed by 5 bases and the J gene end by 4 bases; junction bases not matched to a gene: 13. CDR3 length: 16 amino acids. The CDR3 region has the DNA TGTGCCAGCAGCACCATCAGGGGGGGGAAGGTCTATGGCTACACCTTC. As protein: CASSTIRGGKVYGYTF.

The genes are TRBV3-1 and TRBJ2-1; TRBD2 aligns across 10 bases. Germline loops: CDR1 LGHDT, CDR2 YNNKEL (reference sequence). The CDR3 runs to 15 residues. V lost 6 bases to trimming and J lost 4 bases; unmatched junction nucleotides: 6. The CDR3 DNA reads TGTGCCAGCAGGAGCGGGGGGGCGAGGTACAATGAGCAGTTCTTC. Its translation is CASRSGGARYNEQFF.

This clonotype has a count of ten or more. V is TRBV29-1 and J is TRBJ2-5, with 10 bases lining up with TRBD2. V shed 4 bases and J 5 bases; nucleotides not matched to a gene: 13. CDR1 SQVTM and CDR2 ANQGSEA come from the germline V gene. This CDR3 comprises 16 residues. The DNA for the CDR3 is TGCAGCGTTGTTATGAGTGGGACTAGCGTTGAGGAGACCCAGTACTTC. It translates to CSVVMSGTSVEETQYF.

CDR3 DNA: TGTGCCACCAGTGATTTGCCCAGGGAGAAAAACATTCAGTACTTC. It encodes CATSDLPREKNIQYF. The chain combines TRBV24-1 with TRBJ2-4, with D perhaps matching TRBD1 or TRBD2 (5 bases each). This CDR3 contains 15 residues. From germline, CDR1 is KGHDR and CDR2 SFDVKD. V lost 0 bases to trimming and J lost 4 bases, with 9 bases between them.

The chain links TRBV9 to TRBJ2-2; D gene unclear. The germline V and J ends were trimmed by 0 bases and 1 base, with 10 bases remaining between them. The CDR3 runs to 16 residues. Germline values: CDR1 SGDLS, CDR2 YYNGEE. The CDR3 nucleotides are TGTGCCAGCAGCGTAGTCTTAGCCAGGAACACCGGGGAGCTGTTTTTT. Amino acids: CASSVVLARNTGELFF.

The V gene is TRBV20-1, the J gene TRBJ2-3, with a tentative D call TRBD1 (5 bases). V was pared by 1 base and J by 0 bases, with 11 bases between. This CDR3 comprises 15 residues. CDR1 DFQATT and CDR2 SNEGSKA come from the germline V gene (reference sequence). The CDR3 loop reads CSARGVRASTDTQYF. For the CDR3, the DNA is TGCAGTGCTAGAGGAGTCAGGGCCAGCACAGATACGCAGTATTTT.

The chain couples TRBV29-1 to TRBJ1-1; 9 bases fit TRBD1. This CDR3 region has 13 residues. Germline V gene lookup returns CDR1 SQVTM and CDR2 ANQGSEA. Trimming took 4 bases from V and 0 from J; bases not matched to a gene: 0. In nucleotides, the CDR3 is TGCAGCGTTGGGACAGGGGTGAACACTGAAGCTTTCTTT. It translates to CSVGTGVNTEAFF. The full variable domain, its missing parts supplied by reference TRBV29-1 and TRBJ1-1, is SAVISQKPSRDICQRGTSLTIQCQVDSQVTMMFWYRQQPGQSLTLIATANQGSEATYESGFVIDKFPISRPNLTFSTLTVSNMSPEDSSIYLCSVGTGVNTEAFFGQGTRLTVV.

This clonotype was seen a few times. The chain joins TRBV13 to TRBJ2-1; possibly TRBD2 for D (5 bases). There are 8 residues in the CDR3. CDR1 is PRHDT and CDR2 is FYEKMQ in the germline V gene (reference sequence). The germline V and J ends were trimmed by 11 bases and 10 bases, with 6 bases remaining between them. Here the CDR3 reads CAPGEQFF. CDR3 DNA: TGTGCCCCGGGGGAGCAGTTCTTC.

As DNA, the CDR3 is TGCAGTGCTCTGGGGACCCTCCTCAGCTCCTATAATTCACCCCTCCACTTT. Translating gives CSALGTLLSSYNSPLHF. This rearrangement joins TRBV20-1 to TRBJ1-6; TRBD1 might be the D (5 bases). The CDR3 sequence is 17 residues long. Trimming removed 5 bases at V and 0 bases at J, with 17 bases between. Looked up from germline, CDR1 is DFQATT and CDR2 is SNEGSKA (reference sequence).

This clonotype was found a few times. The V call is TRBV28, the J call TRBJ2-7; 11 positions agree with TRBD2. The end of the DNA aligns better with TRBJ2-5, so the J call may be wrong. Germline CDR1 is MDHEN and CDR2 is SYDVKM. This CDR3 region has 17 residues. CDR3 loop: CASSSTLLAGAGETQYF. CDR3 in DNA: TGTGCCAGCAGTTCGACCTTACTAGCGGGGGCAGGGGAGACCCAGTACTTC.

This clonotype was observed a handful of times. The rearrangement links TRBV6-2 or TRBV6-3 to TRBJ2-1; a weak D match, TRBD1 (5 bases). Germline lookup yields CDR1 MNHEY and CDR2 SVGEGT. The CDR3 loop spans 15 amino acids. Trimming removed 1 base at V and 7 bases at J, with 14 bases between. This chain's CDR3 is CASSYLVGARNEQFF. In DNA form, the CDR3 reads TGTGCCAGCAGTTACTTGGTAGGGGCTCGAAATGAGCAGTTCTTC.

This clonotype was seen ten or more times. CDR3 coding DNA: TGTGCCAGCAGTTACGGGCGGGGAGAGACCCAGTACTTC. Encoded protein: CASSYGRGETQYF. The chain joins TRBV6-2 or TRBV6-3 to TRBJ2-5, with TRBD2 as a possible D gene (6 bases). V lost 2 bases, J lost 4 bases, and 8 bases lay in between. The CDR3 covers 13 residues. CDR1 is MNHEY and CDR2 is SVGEGT in the germline V gene.

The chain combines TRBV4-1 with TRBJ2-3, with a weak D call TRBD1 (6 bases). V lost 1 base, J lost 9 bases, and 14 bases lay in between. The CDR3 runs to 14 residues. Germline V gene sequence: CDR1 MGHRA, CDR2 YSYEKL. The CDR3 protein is CASSQVSDRLTQYF. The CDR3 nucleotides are TGCGCCAGCAGCCAAGTCTCTGACAGGCTCACGCAGTATTTT.